The 22 T cell receptor beta chains below come from one sample, sequenced in a study of blood T cells in healthy people across ages. A second roughly 7 to 11 cycle PCR used barcoded and J-beta primers. TCRdb passed the 5' RACE reads through MiXCR, listing each CDR3 protein once. The sample lists 1.5 million to 2 million distinct CDR3 sequences, 39% seen once, with around 23% in the top ten. The sequenced sample was blood. These receptors all stem from a human donor in good health.

The V gene is TRBV12-3 or TRBV12-4, the J gene TRBJ2-1, with D possibly being TRBD1 (5 bases). This CDR3 comprises 14 residues. V shed 6 bases and J shed 4 bases, with 13 bases lying between them. The CDR3 region is CASRSQGGYNEQFF. CDR3 DNA: TGTGCCAGCAGGAGTCAGGGTGGGTACAATGAGCAGTTCTTC.

This clonotype was detected only a few times. The rearrangement links TRBV20-1 to TRBJ2-7; 8 positions match TRBD1. This CDR3 has 14 amino acids. The J segment lost 0 bases and the V segment lost 4 bases, leaving 5 bases of the junction unmatched. Germline V gives CDR1 DFQATT, CDR2 SNEGSKA (reference sequence). DNA of the CDR3: TGCAGTGCTAACACAGGGGGACCCTCCTACGAGCAGTACTTC. Its protein is CSANTGGPSYEQYF.

J is TRBJ2-1 and V is TRBV7-8; 14 nucleotides agree with TRBD2. This CDR3 contains 20 residues. Germline V CDR1 and CDR2: SGHVS, FQNEAQ. Trimming cost V 5 bases and J 1 base; bases outside gene matches: 13. The CDR3 loop reads CASSPLPGLAGARSYNEQFF. The CDR3 DNA sequence: TGTGCCAGCAGCCCCCTACCGGGACTAGCGGGGGCGAGGTCCTACAATGAGCAGTTCTTC.

This clonotype was detected once. The V and J genes are TRBV9 and TRBJ2-7, with D possibly matching TRBD1 (6 bases). The CDR3 length is 14 residues. The germline CDR1 and CDR2 sequences are SGDLS and YYNGEE. Trimming shortened V by 4 bases and J by 3 bases, and 14 bases separated the two germline ends. CDR3 nucleotide sequence: TGTGCCAGCAGCCCCACAGGGAGTAACTACGAGCAGTACTTC. As protein: CASSPTGSNYEQYF.

The chain joins TRBV29-1 to TRBJ1-6; D is perhaps TRBD1 (6 bases). V dropped 4 bases and J dropped 10 bases, with 17 bases sitting between them. The CDR3 covers 14 residues. Germline lookup yields CDR1 SQVTM and CDR2 ANQGSEA. The CDR3 here is CSVAEGGRGSPLHF. DNA for the CDR3: TGCAGCGTTGCAGAGGGGGGAAGGGGATCACCCCTCCACTTT.

V gene TRBV12-3 or TRBV12-4 combines with J gene TRBJ2-4, with TRBD1 identical over 9 bases. The CDR3 is 16 amino acids. The trim removed 3 bases at V and 3 bases at J, leaving 6 bases unmatched. The CDR3 reads CASSLGTGFGKNIQYF. The CDR3 DNA follows: TGTGCCAGCAGTTTGGGGACAGGGTTTGGCAAAAACATTCAGTACTTC.

This clonotype was picked up a small number of times. This chain joins TRBV20-1 and TRBJ1-5; D remains unclear. CDR3 length: 13 amino acids. V lost 6 bases and J 6 bases, leaving 15 bases between the germline ends. The germline gives CDR1 DFQATT, CDR2 SNEGSKA (reference sequence). The CDR3 DNA reads as TGCAGTGCCATAACAGCGATGGGTCAGCCCCAGCATTTT. This encodes CSAITAMGQPQHF.

This chain joins TRBV7-8 and TRBJ2-1; 15 bases map to TRBD2. The CDR3 is made up of 18 amino acids. The ends lost 5 bases at V and 4 bases at J; junction bases unmatched: 9. CDR1 and CDR2 (germline): SGHVS, FQNEAQ. The CDR3 DNA follows: TGTGCCAGCAGCCTAGGACTAGCGGGGGGGCTTGTTTACAATGAGCAGTTCTTC. This codes for CASSLGLAGGLVYNEQFF.

In this sample, this clonotype turned up a few times. V is TRBV7-9 and J is TRBJ1-6; unclear D gene. Germline CDR1 reads SEHNR; CDR2 reads FQNEAQ (reference sequence). The CDR3 has 17 amino acids. Trimming left V 4 bases short and J 7 bases short, with 20 bases between. CDR3 nucleotide sequence: TGTGCCAGCAGCTCCAAACCGCTCGGGTTTTTGAATTCACCCCTCCACTTT. It translates to CASSSKPLGFLNSPLHF. Variable domain in full (rest from reference TRBV7-9 and TRBJ1-6): DTGVSQNPRHKITKRGQNVTFRCDPISEHNRLYWYRQTLGQGPEFLTYFQNEAQLEKSRLLSDRFSAERPKGSFSTLEIQRTEQGDSAMYLCASSSKPLGFLNSPLHFGNGTRLTVT.

The table lists this clonotype with a count of one. A read error may explain this, as a much larger clone is one base away. This chain uses TRBV6-5 with TRBJ2-6; a weak D match, TRBD1 (5 bases). The V gene's germline CDR1 is MNHEY and CDR2 SVGAGI. The CDR3 is made up of 15 amino acids. The CDR3 DNA is TGTGCCAGCAGCGGAGTTGGTTCTGGGGCCAACATCCTGACTTTC. This encodes CASSGVGSGANILTF.

This clonotype appeared a few times. V gene TRBV12-3 or TRBV12-4 combines with J gene TRBJ1-5; 12 bases agree with TRBD1. This CDR3 comprises 16 residues. Trimming removed 3 bases from V and 4 bases from J; junction bases left unmatched: 4. CDR3 sequence: CASSLGTGGDNQPQHF. The DNA for the CDR3 is TGTGCCAGCAGTTTGGGGACAGGGGGCGATAATCAGCCCCAGCATTTT.

The chain uses TRBV4-3 and TRBJ2-7; TRBD2 might be the D (6 bases). The end of the DNA is better explained by TRBJ2-5, so the J call may be wrong. CDR1 is LGHNA and CDR2 is YSLEER in the germline V gene. The CDR3 extends over 18 amino acids. CDR3: CASSQVGLTDEGGETQYF. CDR3 nucleotides: TGCGCCAGCAGCCAAGTGGGACTGACGGACGAAGGCGGGGAGACCCAGTACTTC.

This clonotype was found a few times. The J gene is TRBJ2-7, the V gene TRBV20-1; D ambiguous. Trimming stripped 2 bases from V and 3 bases from J, with 5 bases between. The CDR3 contains 11 residues. The germline V gene encodes CDR1 DFQATT and CDR2 SNEGSKA (reference sequence). For the CDR3, the DNA is TGCAGTGCTAGAAACCTCTACGAGCAGTACTTC. This translates into CSARNLYEQYF.

The rearrangement uses TRBV12-3 or TRBV12-4 and TRBJ2-1, with TRBD2 as a possible D gene (5 bases). The CDR3 has 15 amino acids. Trimming left V 6 bases short and J 5 bases short, with 17 bases between. CDR3 sequence (DNA): TGTGCCAGCAGCCCCTCCAGCGGTCTCCACAATGAGCAGTTCTTC. Its translation is CASSPSSGLHNEQFF.

The chain recombines TRBV13 with TRBJ2-7; tentative D call: TRBD1 (5 bases). CDR1 is PRHDT and CDR2 is FYEKMQ in the germline V gene (reference sequence). The CDR3 loop spans 15 amino acids. V was cut by 3 bases and J by 3 bases, with 15 bases left in between. The DNA for the CDR3 is TGTGCCAGCAGCTTCAACCGGCTAGGGGTCTACGAGCAGTACTTC. It translates to CASSFNRLGVYEQYF.

This clonotype showed up just a few times. The CDR3 here is CASSLGGESEQYF. The CDR3 nucleotides are TGTGCCAGCAGTTTAGGCGGTGAATCCGAGCAGTACTTC. The chain couples TRBV12-3 or TRBV12-4 to TRBJ2-7; D is unclear. This CDR3 contains 13 residues. The germline V and J ends were trimmed by 1 base and 6 bases, with 10 bases remaining between them.

This clonotype was detected a few times. The V call is TRBV7-6, the J call TRBJ1-3; TRBD1 might be the D (6 bases). Trimming took off 4 bases at V and 4 bases at J, with 11 bases between the two ends. Germline V gene sequence: CDR1 SGHVS, CDR2 FNYEAQ. The CDR3 runs to 14 residues. CDR3 sequence: CASSSGVPGNTIYF. CDR3 DNA: TGTGCCAGCAGCTCAGGGGTCCCAGGAAACACCATATATTTT.

This clonotype came up a few times. This chain joins TRBV5-6 and TRBJ2-7; D is perhaps TRBD1 or TRBD2 (5 bases each). The end of the DNA fits TRBJ2-5 better, so the J call may be wrong. The CDR3 spans 13 residues. Germline lookup yields CDR1 SGHDT and CDR2 YYEEEE. CDR3 amino acids: CASISLGVETQYF. Here the CDR3 DNA reads TGTGCCAGCATTTCTCTGGGGGTGGAGACCCAGTACTTC.

The chain combines TRBV4-2 with TRBJ2-1, with TRBD2 identical over 13 bases. Germline V gene lookup returns CDR1 LGHNA and CDR2 YNFKEQ. Losses at the gene ends were 0 bases for V and 10 bases for J; bases not matched to a gene: 3. The CDR3 extends over 15 amino acids. DNA for the CDR3: TGTGCCAGCAGCCAAGAACTAGCGGGGGGGCGGGAGCAGTTCTTC. This encodes CASSQELAGGREQFF.

To note about this clonotype: A junction boundary mismatches the germline segment, possibly from a read error. In DNA form, the CDR3 reads TGTGCCAGCAGTTTTTCGGGACTCTTCACAGATACGGAGTATTTT. Residues: CASSFSGLFTDTEYF. The chain is built from TRBV12-3 or TRBV12-4 and TRBJ2-3; TRBD2 might be the D (6 bases). There are 15 residues in the CDR3.

The sample holds a few counts of this clonotype. The chain uses TRBV7-9 and TRBJ1-5; 11 nucleotides line up with TRBD1. Per germline, CDR1 SEHNR and CDR2 FQNEAQ (reference sequence). The CDR3 consists of 18 residues. Trimming cost V 5 bases and J 6 bases; bases outside gene matches: 15. The CDR3 sequence: CASSAPRTGGSQSQPQHF. CDR3 DNA sequence: TGTGCCAGCAGCGCACCACGGACAGGGGGCTCCCAAAGTCAGCCCCAGCATTTT.

Concerning this clonotype: This sequence may be a read error, since a much larger clone differs from it by one base. CDR3 loop: CSAARGSDYNEQFF. Written as DNA, the CDR3 is TGCAGTGCAGCGCGGGGGAGCGACTACAATGAGCAGTTCTTC. V and J are TRBV20-1 and TRBJ2-1, with 7 bases that match TRBD2. The ends lost 6 bases at V and 3 bases at J; junction bases unmatched: 8. CDR1 is DFQATT and CDR2 is SNEGSKA in the germline V gene (reference sequence). The CDR3 is 14 amino acids.